These 32 T cell receptor beta chains were sequenced from one sample in a study of cytomegalovirus exposure and HLA in healthy donors. 60 Vbeta and 13 Jbeta primers were used in PCR. Clones were sequenced by immunoSEQ multiplex PCR, and TCRdb holds only the in-frame ones, with some missing. The sample lists under 150,000 clones, 65% to 90% occurring once. Material for sequencing was PBMCs. These receptors were taken from a man aged 50-59 years in good health and CMV-seronegative.

This chain joins TRBV2 and TRBJ2-7; tentatively, D is TRBD2 (6 bases). Trimming left V 5 bases short and J 0 bases short, with 14 bases between. The CDR3 sequence is 15 residues long. The germline gives CDR1 SNHLY, CDR2 FYNNEI. The CDR3 DNA follows: TGTGCCAGCAGTTTTAGCGGAAAGAGCTCCTACGAGCAGTACTTC. This sequence encodes CASSFSGKSSYEQYF.

J is TRBJ1-6 and V is TRBV5-4; D call uncertain. Germline values: CDR1 SGHNT, CDR2 YYREEE (reference sequence). Trimming took off 5 bases at V and 9 bases at J, with 15 bases between the two ends. The length of the CDR3 is 14 residues. The CDR3 reads CASRSMALSSPLHF. DNA for the CDR3: TGTGCCAGCAGGTCGATGGCCCTCAGTTCACCCCTCCACTTT.

V and J are TRBV5-1 and TRBJ2-5; 9 bases agree with TRBD1. The germline V gene has CDR1 SGHRS and CDR2 YFSETQ. Trimming at V came to 4 bases and at J to 5 bases, leaving 12 bases not matched to a gene. CDR3 length: 16 residues. CDR3 bases: TGCGCCAGCAGCCTACAGGGGGCGATTACGGGTGAGACCCAGTACTTC. The encoded protein is CASSLQGAITGETQYF.

This rearrangement joins TRBV15 to TRBJ1-1; possible D gene TRBD1, 5 bases. Germline values: CDR1 LNHNV, CDR2 YYDKDF (reference sequence). V dropped 5 bases and J dropped 10 bases, with 17 bases sitting between them. The CDR3 runs 13 residues. CDR3 sequence (DNA): TGTGCCACCAGCTCCAAGTGGGGGGAAAGAGCTTTCTTT. It encodes CATSSKWGERAFF.

The chain carries TRBV21-1 and TRBJ1-2. TRBV21-1 is designated a pseudogene. The CDR3 runs 17 residues. The CDR3 nucleotides read TGTGCCAGCAGCCCGAGTTTGTACGGGAGGGGTAACTATGGCTACACCTTC. It yields the protein CASSPSLYGRGNYGYTF.

The chain links TRBV11-2 to TRBJ1-1, with a weak D call TRBD1 (6 bases). This CDR3 has 14 amino acids. Germline CDR1 and CDR2: SGHAT and FQNNGV. V gave up 2 bases and J gave up 3 bases, with 10 bases separating them. The CDR3 sequence is CASSLLAGDTEAFF. Written as DNA, the CDR3 is TGTGCCAGCAGCTTATTAGCAGGGGACACTGAAGCTTTCTTT.

This clone was picked up a small number of times. This chain uses TRBV7-2 with TRBJ2-3; no clear D gene. Germline V gene lookup returns CDR1 SGHTA and CDR2 FQGNSA. The CDR3 loop spans 13 amino acids. Between the trimmed V and J ends, which lost 3 bases and 4 bases, there was a span of 8 bases. In DNA form, the CDR3 reads TGTGCCAGCAGCTTTTATCCCCCAGATACGCAGTATTTT. Translating it yields CASSFYPPDTQYF.

The V and J genes are TRBV4-2 and TRBJ2-1; 8 bases line up with TRBD1. V gave up 1 base and J gave up 6 bases; unmatched junction bases: 11. This CDR3 region has 17 residues. Germline V gives CDR1 LGHNA, CDR2 YNFKEQ. CDR3 sequence (DNA): TGTGCCAGCAGCCAAGCTATGACAGGGGCCGGCGTCAATGAGCAGTTCTTC. It yields the protein CASSQAMTGAGVNEQFF.

The rearrangement joins TRBV30 to TRBJ1-1; D unresolved. V was cut by 2 bases and J by 6 bases, with 16 bases left in between. The CDR3 sequence is 14 residues long. Germline CDR1 is GTSNPN and CDR2 is SVGIG (reference sequence). CDR3 DNA sequence: TGTGCCTGGAGTCCAGAACCTATAGCCGCTGAAGCTTTCTTT. Translation gives CAWSPEPIAAEAFF.

A few counts support this clone. The V call is TRBV6-1, the J call TRBJ2-1; D may be TRBD1 (5 bases). V lost 1 base to trimming and J lost 8 bases, with 12 bases between them. The CDR3 is 14 residues long. Germline V gene sequence: CDR1 MNHNS, CDR2 SASEGT. The CDR3 bases are TGTGCCAGCAGTGAAGGACAGCTTCTGGATGAGCAGTTCTTC. This encodes CASSEGQLLDEQFF.

The rearrangement joins TRBV7-2 to TRBJ1-2; D is undetermined. Germline-derived CDR1 and CDR2 are SGHTA and FQGNSA. Trimming removed 2 bases from V and 7 bases from J, with 11 bases in between. The CDR3 runs 13 residues. For the CDR3, the DNA is TGTGCCAGCAGCTTACCCCCTACCCGTGGCTACACCTTC. Protein product: CASSLPPTRGYTF.

The CDR3 is CASSPGVSGRGGVKNIQYF. The CDR3 region has the DNA TGTGCCAGCTCACCAGGCGTGAGTGGGCGGGGGGGCGTCAAAAACATTCAGTACTTC. V is TRBV18 and J is TRBJ2-4; 9 bases agree with TRBD2. Germline loops: CDR1 KGHSH, CDR2 LQKENI. CDR3 length equals 19 residues. With V trimmed by 2 bases and J by 3 bases, 14 bases remained unmatched.

This chain links TRBV6-6 with TRBJ1-3; D may be TRBD1 (5 bases). V was pared by 4 bases and J by 1 base, with 11 bases between. The CDR3 covers 15 residues. Germline lookup yields CDR1 MNHNY and CDR2 SVGAGI (reference sequence). The CDR3 protein is CASSSAGLSGNTIYF. As DNA, the CDR3 is TGTGCCAGCAGTTCTGCAGGGCTGTCTGGAAACACCATATATTTT.

The rearrangement uses TRBV5-1 and TRBJ2-2; 7 bases agree with TRBD1. V lost 7 bases and J lost 2; bases outside the gene matches: 8. Germline V gene lookup returns CDR1 SGHRS and CDR2 YFSETQ. The CDR3 loop spans 15 amino acids. The CDR3 loop reads CASETGNLNTGELFF. CDR3 nucleotide sequence: TGCGCCAGCGAGACAGGGAATCTCAACACCGGGGAGCTGTTTTTT. Variable domain in full (rest from reference TRBV5-1 and TRBJ2-2): KAGVTQTPRYLIKTRGQQVTLSCSPISGHRSVSWYQQTPGQGLQFLFEYFSETQRNKGNFPGRFSGRQFSNSRSEMNVSTLELGDSALYLCASETGNLNTGELFFGEGSRLTVL.

This clone was seen a single time. The gene calls are TRBV6-5 and TRBJ2-7, with 8 bases identical to TRBD1. V lost 6 bases to trimming and J lost 3 bases; unmatched junction nucleotides: 4. CDR3 length: 13 residues. Germline CDR1 and CDR2: MNHEY and SVGAGI. This chain's CDR3 is CASSRGQGYEQYF. The CDR3 DNA follows: TGTGCCAGCAGCCGTGGACAGGGCTACGAGCAGTACTTC.

This clone was seen once. The V gene is TRBV5-1, the J gene TRBJ2-7; D is perhaps TRBD1 (6 bases). V lost 0 bases, J lost 6 bases, and 13 bases lay in between. Per germline, CDR1 SGHRS and CDR2 YFSETQ. The CDR3 covers 14 residues. This CDR3 is CASSLAQGSGEQYF. CDR3 DNA: TGCGCCAGCAGCTTGGCACAGGGTTCAGGCGAGCAGTACTTC. Full variable domain (rest looked up from reference TRBV5-1 and TRBJ2-7): KAGVTQTPRYLIKTRGQQVTLSCSPISGHRSVSWYQQTPGQGLQFLFEYFSETQRNKGNFPGRFSGRQFSNSRSEMNVSTLELGDSALYLCASSLAQGSGEQYFGPGTRLTVT.

CDR3 protein: CASSQDGYGTGFTDTQYF. In DNA form, the CDR3 reads TGCGCCAGCAGCCAAGATGGCTATGGGACAGGATTCACAGATACGCAGTATTTT. V gene TRBV4-3 combines with J gene TRBJ2-3; 8 bases fit TRBD1. The J segment lost 2 bases and the V segment lost 0 bases, leaving 10 bases of the junction unmatched. The germline V gene encodes CDR1 LGHNA and CDR2 YSLEER. The CDR3 spans 18 residues.

The V and J genes are TRBV19 and TRBJ1-2; 10 nucleotides match TRBD1. Germline CDR1 reads LNHDA; CDR2 reads SQIVND (reference sequence). Unmatched junction bases numbered 15, after V lost 9 bases and J lost 8 bases. This CDR3 spans 15 amino acids. CDR3 sequence reads: CASQTPGTGVGGYTF. The CDR3 DNA sequence: TGTGCCAGCCAAACTCCCGGGACAGGGGTCGGCGGCTACACCTTC.

CDR3 sequence: CAWSRTDGFEQFF. The CDR3 DNA sequence: TGTGCCTGGAGCCGGACTGATGGTTTCGAGCAGTTCTTC. The rearrangement links TRBV30 to TRBJ2-1, with D possibly being TRBD2 (5 bases). The CDR3 runs to 13 residues. Germline CDR1 reads GTSNPN; CDR2 reads SVGIG (reference sequence). Trimming removed 3 bases at V and 10 bases at J, with 16 bases between.

The chain has TRBV5-1 and TRBJ2-1; TRBD2 matches at 11 bases. The ends lost 4 bases at V and 9 bases at J; junction bases unmatched: 9. CDR3 length equals 15 residues. The germline gives CDR1 SGHRS, CDR2 YFSETQ. CDR3 DNA sequence: TGCGCCAGCAGCCCCGGTAGCGGGGGGGCACGTGAGCAGTTCTTC. Protein product: CASSPGSGGAREQFF.

The chain employs TRBV9 and TRBJ2-3; 7 bases agree with TRBD2. This CDR3 is 14 amino acids long. V was clipped by 0 bases and J by 4 bases; unmatched bases: 2. CDR1 and CDR2 (germline): SGDLS, YYNGEE. The DNA for the CDR3 is TGTGCCAGCAGCGTAGTTAGCGGGCCAGATACGCAGTATTTT. Protein product: CASSVVSGPDTQYF. Complete variable domain (other parts from reference TRBV9 and TRBJ2-3): DSGVTQTPKHLITATGQRVTLRCSPRSGDLSVYWYQQSLDQGLQFLIQYYNGEERAKGNILERFSAQQFPDLHSELNLSSLELGDSALYFCASSVVSGPDTQYFGPGTRLTVL.

This rearrangement joins TRBV2 to TRBJ2-3; 11 nucleotides match TRBD2. The trim removed 4 bases at V and 0 bases at J, leaving 9 bases unmatched. The V gene's germline CDR1 is SNHLY and CDR2 FYNNEI. The CDR3 sequence is 18 residues long. The DNA of the CDR3 is TGTGCCAGCAGTGGCGGGCTAGCGGGGGGCACAAGCACAGATACGCAGTATTTT. Protein: CASSGGLAGGTSTDTQYF.

This chain connects TRBV7-9 to TRBJ1-2, with 10 bases matching TRBD1. Per the germline V gene, CDR1 is SEHNR and CDR2 is FQNEAQ (reference sequence). The CDR3 runs 15 residues. After removal of 3 bases from V and 1 base from J, the junction contained 2 bases not matched to a gene. The CDR3 is CASSFWDRGNYGYTF. In nucleotides, the CDR3 is TGTGCCAGCAGCTTTTGGGACAGGGGTAACTATGGCTACACCTTC.

The chain joins TRBV9 to TRBJ1-2; no definite D call. Germline lookup yields CDR1 SGDLS and CDR2 YYNGEE. CDR3 length: 12 residues. Trimming cost V 3 bases and J 1 base, with 4 bases left between them. The DNA for the CDR3 is TGTGCCAGCAGCGCCGTTAACTATGGCTACACCTTC. It yields the protein CASSAVNYGYTF.

The chain has TRBV6-1 and TRBJ2-7; D is perhaps TRBD1 (5 bases). The CDR3 length is 14 residues. The germline gives CDR1 MNHNS, CDR2 SASEGT. Deletions cut 0 bases from V and 3 bases from J, with 9 bases between. The CDR3 region is CASSEAQDGYEQYF. CDR3 DNA sequence: TGTGCCAGCAGTGAAGCACAGGATGGCTACGAGCAGTACTTC.

The chain recombines TRBV7-2 with TRBJ2-3; 12 nucleotides line up with TRBD2. This CDR3 is built from 16 residues. V was clipped by 5 bases and J by 4 bases; unmatched bases: 7. Germline CDR1 is SGHTA and CDR2 is FQGNSA. The CDR3 DNA reads TGTGCCAGCAGCCCCCGGTCTAGCGGGGGGGCAGATACGCAGTATTTT. Its protein is CASSPRSSGGADTQYF.

The chain recombines TRBV7-9 with TRBJ2-1; D might be TRBD2 (5 bases). The CDR3 consists of 12 residues. V gave up 5 bases and J gave up 7 bases, with 9 bases separating them. Germline V gene data show CDR1 as SEHNR and CDR2 as FQNEAQ (reference sequence). CDR3 protein: CASSPRRNEQFF. The CDR3 nucleotides are TGTGCCAGCAGCCCGAGGAGGAATGAGCAGTTCTTC. Full variable domain (remainder filled in from reference TRBV7-9 and TRBJ2-1): DTGVSQNPRHKITKRGQNVTFRCDPISEHNRLYWYRQTLGQGPEFLTYFQNEAQLEKSRLLSDRFSAERPKGSFSTLEIQRTEQGDSAMYLCASSPRRNEQFFGPGTRLTVL.

The chain combines TRBV18 with TRBJ1-6; the D is unclear. This CDR3 has 17 residues. The ends were cut back, 3 bases at V and 7 bases at J, with 19 bases in the middle. Germline V gives CDR1 KGHSH, CDR2 LQKENI. The chain's CDR3 is CASSPSAGPLRNSPLHF. CDR3 nucleotides: TGTGCCAGCTCACCCTCGGCAGGCCCTCTGCGCAATTCACCCCTCCACTTT. Based on the CDR3 plus reference TRBV18 and TRBJ1-6, the full variable domain is NAGVMQNPRHLVRRRGQEARLRCSPMKGHSHVYWYRQLPEEGLKFMVYLQKENIIDESGMPKERFSAEFPKEGPSILRIQQVVRGDSAAYFCASSPSAGPLRNSPLHFGNGTRLTVT.

This rearrangement joins TRBV6-5 to TRBJ1-5, with TRBD1 identical over 8 bases. This CDR3 is built from 15 residues. Germline V gene data show CDR1 as MNHEY and CDR2 as SVGAGI. Losses at the gene ends were 6 bases for V and 2 bases for J; bases not matched to a gene: 6. This CDR3 is CASRRQGAGNQPQHF. The DNA of the CDR3 is TGTGCCAGCAGACGCCAGGGGGCCGGCAATCAGCCCCAGCATTTT.

V usage is TRBV5-1 and J usage is TRBJ2-2; a weak D match, TRBD2 (5 bases). Germline-derived CDR1 and CDR2 are SGHRS and YFSETQ. This CDR3 spans 17 amino acids. The V gene lost 0 bases and the J gene lost 3 bases, with 15 bases spanning the gap. The CDR3 bases are TGCGCCAGCAGCTTGGCCGGCTTAGCGCGAGACACCGGGGAGCTGTTTTTT. It is translated as CASSLAGLARDTGELFF.

This clone was observed a single time. The chain couples TRBV19 to TRBJ2-3, with D possibly matching TRBD1 (6 bases). This CDR3 contains 15 residues. The germline V gene encodes CDR1 LNHDA and CDR2 SQIVND (reference sequence). Deletions cut 5 bases from V and 1 base from J, with 13 bases between. The DNA of the CDR3 is TGTGCCAGTAGTGACACAGGGTACGGCACAGATACGCAGTATTTT. Encoded protein: CASSDTGYGTDTQYF. The entire variable domain, with the rest obtained from reference TRBV19 and TRBJ2-3, is as follows: DGGITQSPKYLFRKEGQNVTLSCEQNLNHDAMYWYRQDPGQGLRLIYYSQIVNDFQKGDIAEGYSVSREKKESFPLTVTSAQKNPTAFYLCASSDTGYGTDTQYFGPGTRLTVL.

The chain joins TRBV19 to TRBJ1-2, with 9 bases matching TRBD1. Germline V gene data show CDR1 as LNHDA and CDR2 as SQIVND (reference sequence). The CDR3 consists of 16 residues. Trimming removed 9 bases from V and 3 bases from J; junction bases left unmatched: 14. CDR3: CASGLRTGGRYYGYTF. The CDR3 DNA reads as TGTGCCAGCGGGCTCAGAACAGGGGGCCGGTACTATGGCTACACCTTC. Complete variable domain (other parts from reference TRBV19 and TRBJ1-2): DGGITQSPKYLFRKEGQNVTLSCEQNLNHDAMYWYRQDPGQGLRLIYYSQIVNDFQKGDIAEGYSVSREKKESFPLTVTSAQKNPTAFYLCASGLRTGGRYYGYTFGSGTRLTVV.